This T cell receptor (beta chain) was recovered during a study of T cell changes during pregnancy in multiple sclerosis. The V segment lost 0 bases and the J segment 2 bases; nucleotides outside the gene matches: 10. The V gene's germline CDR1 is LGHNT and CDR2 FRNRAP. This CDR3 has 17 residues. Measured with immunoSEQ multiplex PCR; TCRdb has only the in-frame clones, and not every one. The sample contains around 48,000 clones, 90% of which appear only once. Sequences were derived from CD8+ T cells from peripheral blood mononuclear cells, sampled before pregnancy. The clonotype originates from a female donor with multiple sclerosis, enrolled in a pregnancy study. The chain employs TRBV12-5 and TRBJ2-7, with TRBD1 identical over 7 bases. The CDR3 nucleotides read TGTGCTAGTGGTTTGGTAACAGGGGTAGGCGGCACCTACGAGCAGTACTTC. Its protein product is CASGLVTGVGGTYEQYF.